This TCR beta chain appears in the sequencing data of a study of preoperative IRX-2 immunotherapy in early breast cancer. TCRdb's table, derived via immunoSEQ multiplex PCR, lists solely in-frame clones and lacks some. The sample has tens of thousands of clones; 90% to 95% are singletons. This sample's treatment: preoperative locoregional IRX-2 cytokine immunotherapy. The specimen was collected from a patient treated with IRX-2 immunotherapy. This sequence was found in a human donor with breast cancer.

CDR3 region: CASNPRGRNSNYGYTF. CDR3 DNA: TGTGCCAGCAACCCTCGGGGCAGGAACTCTAACTATGGCTACACCTTC. The V gene is TRBV19, the J gene TRBJ1-2, with D tentatively TRBD1 (5 bases). The ends were cut back, 9 bases at V and 0 bases at J, with 20 bases in the middle. CDR1 and CDR2 from the germline V gene are LNHDA and SQIVND (reference sequence). CDR3 length: 16 residues. Drawing the rest from reference TRBV19 and TRBJ1-2, the complete variable domain is DGGITQSPKYLFRKEGQNVTLSCEQNLNHDAMYWYRQDPGQGLRLIYYSQIVNDFQKGDIAEGYSVSREKKESFPLTVTSAQKNPTAFYLCASNPRGRNSNYGYTFGSGTRLTVV.